The subject of this entry is one T cell receptor (beta chain). Molecular barcoding with unique molecular identifiers was used for the TCRbeta library. TCRdb processed the PCR reads anew with MiXCR; each CDR3 protein has one entry. The table lists around 580,000 distinct CDR3 sequences, roughly a quarter of them singletons, with just over 35% in the top ten. These data belong to a study of T-cell reconstitution after alpha-beta-depleted transplantation in children. The sample consisted of PBMCs, taken before TCRalphabeta/CD19-depleted stem cell transplant. The clonotype was recovered from a boy under two years old with Wiskott-Aldrich syndrome, due to receive a stem cell transplant.

The CDR3 sequence is CASSVLGTGRNQPQHF. CDR3 nucleotide sequence: TGCGCCAGCAGTGTGTTAGGGACAGGGAGGAATCAGCCCCAGCATTTT. The rearrangement links TRBV10-2 to TRBJ1-5, with TRBD1 matching 9 bases. The CDR3 spans 16 residues. V shed 4 bases and J 4 bases; nucleotides not matched to a gene: 8. The germline CDR1 and CDR2 sequences are WSHSY and SAAADI.